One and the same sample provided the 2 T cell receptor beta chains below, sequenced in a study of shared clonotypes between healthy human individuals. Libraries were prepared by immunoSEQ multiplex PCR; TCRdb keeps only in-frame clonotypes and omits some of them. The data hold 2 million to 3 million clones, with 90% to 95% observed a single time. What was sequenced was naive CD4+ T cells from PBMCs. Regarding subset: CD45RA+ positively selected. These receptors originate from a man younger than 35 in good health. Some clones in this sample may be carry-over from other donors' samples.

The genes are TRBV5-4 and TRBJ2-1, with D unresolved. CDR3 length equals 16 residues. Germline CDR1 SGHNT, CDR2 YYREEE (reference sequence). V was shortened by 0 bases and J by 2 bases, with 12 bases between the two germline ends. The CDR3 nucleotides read TGTGCCAGCAGCTTGGGGTCTGGGGTCCCCTACAATGAGCAGTTCTTC. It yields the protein CASSLGSGVPYNEQFF.

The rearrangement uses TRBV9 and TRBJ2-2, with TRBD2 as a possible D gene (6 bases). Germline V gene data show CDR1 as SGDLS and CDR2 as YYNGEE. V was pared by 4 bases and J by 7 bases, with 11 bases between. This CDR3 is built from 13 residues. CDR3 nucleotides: TGTGCCAGCAGCCCAAATAGCGGCGGGGAGCTGTTTTTT. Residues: CASSPNSGGELFF.